Ten or more counts support the clone carrying this T cell receptor (beta chain). These data originate in a study of naive and memory T cell subsets. Blood and skin TCR RNA was reverse transcribed with alpha and beta constant primers. TCRdb re-called the UMI-ligation and nested PCR reads through MiXCR, storing one row per CDR3 protein. Of about 18,000 distinct CDR3 sequences in the sample, 8.5% to 10% were seen once. V was trimmed by 1 base and J by 6 bases, leaving 11 bases between them. CDR1 and CDR2 (germline): SGHRS, YFSETQ. The CDR3 has 14 residues. The treatment was: skin biopsy from PPD injection site in Mantoux-positive individual. Cells were not sorted; total RNA input targeted roughly 1 to 1,100 ng.

The chain has TRBV5-1 and TRBJ1-5; possibly TRBD1 for D (6 bases). This sequence was found in an adult in good health. Material: skin, obtained from a tuberculin skin test site. CDR3 amino acids: CASSLRGAGQPQHF. CDR3 DNA sequence: TGCGCCAGCAGCTTGAGGGGGGCAGGTCAGCCCCAGCATTTT.